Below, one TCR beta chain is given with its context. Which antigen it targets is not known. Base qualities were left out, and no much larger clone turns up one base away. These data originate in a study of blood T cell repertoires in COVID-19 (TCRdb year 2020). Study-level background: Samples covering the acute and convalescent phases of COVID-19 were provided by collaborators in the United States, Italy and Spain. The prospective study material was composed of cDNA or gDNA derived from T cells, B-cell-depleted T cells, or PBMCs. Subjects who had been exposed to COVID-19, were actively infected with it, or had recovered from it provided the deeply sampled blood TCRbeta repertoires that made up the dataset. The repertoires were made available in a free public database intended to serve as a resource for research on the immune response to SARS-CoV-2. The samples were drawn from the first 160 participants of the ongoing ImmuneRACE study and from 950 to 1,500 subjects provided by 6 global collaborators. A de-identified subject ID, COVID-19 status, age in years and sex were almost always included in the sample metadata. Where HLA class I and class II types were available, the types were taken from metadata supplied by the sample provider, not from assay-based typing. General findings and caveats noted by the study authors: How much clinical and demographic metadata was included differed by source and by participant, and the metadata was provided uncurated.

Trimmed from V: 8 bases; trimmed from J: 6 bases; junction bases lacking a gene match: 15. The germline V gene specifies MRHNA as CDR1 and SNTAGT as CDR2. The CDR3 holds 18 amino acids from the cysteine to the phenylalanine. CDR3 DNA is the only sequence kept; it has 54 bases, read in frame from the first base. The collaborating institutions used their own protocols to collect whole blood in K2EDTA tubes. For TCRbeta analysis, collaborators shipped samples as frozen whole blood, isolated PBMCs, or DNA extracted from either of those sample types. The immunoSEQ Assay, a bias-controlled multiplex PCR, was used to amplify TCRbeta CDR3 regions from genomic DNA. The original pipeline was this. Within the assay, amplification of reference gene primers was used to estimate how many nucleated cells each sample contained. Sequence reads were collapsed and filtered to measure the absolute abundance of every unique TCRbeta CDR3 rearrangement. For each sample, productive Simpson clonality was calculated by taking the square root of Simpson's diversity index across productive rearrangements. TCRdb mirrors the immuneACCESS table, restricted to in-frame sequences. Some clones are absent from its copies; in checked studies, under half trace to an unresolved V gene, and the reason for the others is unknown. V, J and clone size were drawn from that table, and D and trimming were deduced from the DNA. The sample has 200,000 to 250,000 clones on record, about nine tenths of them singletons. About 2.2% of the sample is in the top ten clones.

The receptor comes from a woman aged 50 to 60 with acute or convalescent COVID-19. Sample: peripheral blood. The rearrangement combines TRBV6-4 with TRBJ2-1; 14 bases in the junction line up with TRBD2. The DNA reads TGTGCCAGCGTCTTTGGGACTAGCGGGGGTATTATTCCCAATGAGCAGTTCTTC. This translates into CASVFGTSGGIIPNEQFF.